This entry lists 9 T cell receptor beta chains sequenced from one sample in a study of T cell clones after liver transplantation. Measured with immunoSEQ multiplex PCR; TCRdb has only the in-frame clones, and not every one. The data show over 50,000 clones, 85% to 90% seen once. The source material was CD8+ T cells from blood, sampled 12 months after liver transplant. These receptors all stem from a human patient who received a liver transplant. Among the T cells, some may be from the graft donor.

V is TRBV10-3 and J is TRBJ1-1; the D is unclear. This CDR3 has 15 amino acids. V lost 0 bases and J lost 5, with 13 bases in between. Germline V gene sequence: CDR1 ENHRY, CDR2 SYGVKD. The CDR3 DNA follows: TGTGCCATCAGTGAGTCTGGAGGGTCGGGGACTGAAGCTTTCTTT. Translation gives CAISESGGSGTEAFF.

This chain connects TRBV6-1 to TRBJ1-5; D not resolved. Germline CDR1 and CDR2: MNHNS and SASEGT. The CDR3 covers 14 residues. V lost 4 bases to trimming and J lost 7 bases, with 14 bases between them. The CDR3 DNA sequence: TGTGCCAGCAGTGTAAGGCAGCTGGGACAGCCCCAGCATTTT. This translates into CASSVRQLGQPQHF.

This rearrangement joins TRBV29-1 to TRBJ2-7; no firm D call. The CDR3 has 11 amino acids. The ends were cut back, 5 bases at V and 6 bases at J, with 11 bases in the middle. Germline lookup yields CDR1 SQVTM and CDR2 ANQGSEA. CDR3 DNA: TGCAGCGTTAGAGCGCTGGGCGAGCAGTACTTC. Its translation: CSVRALGEQYF.

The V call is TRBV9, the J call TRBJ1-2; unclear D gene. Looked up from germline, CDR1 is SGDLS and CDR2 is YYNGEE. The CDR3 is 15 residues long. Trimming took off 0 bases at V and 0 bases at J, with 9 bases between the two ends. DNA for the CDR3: TGTGCCAGCAGCGTAGACGTAGGGCCTAACTATGGCTACACCTTC. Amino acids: CASSVDVGPNYGYTF.

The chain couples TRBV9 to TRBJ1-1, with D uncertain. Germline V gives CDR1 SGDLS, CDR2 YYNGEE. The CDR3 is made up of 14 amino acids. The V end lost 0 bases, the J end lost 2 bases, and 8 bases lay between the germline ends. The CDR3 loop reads CASSVGGENTEAFF. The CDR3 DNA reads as TGTGCCAGCAGCGTAGGTGGGGAAAACACTGAAGCTTTCTTT. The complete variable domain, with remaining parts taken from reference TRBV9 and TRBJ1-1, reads DSGVTQTPKHLITATGQRVTLRCSPRSGDLSVYWYQQSLDQGLQFLIQYYNGEERAKGNILERFSAQQFPDLHSELNLSSLELGDSALYFCASSVGGENTEAFFGQGTRLTVV.

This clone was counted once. The CDR3 DNA follows: TGTGCCAGCAGTTGGACAGGGCCCAATCAGCCCCAGCATTTT. Amino acids: CASSWTGPNQPQHF. This sequence joins TRBV27 and TRBJ1-5; 8 bases agree with TRBD1. After removal of 4 bases from V and 3 bases from J, the junction contained 2 bases not matched to a gene. Looked up from germline, CDR1 is MNHEY and CDR2 is SMNVEV (reference sequence). This CDR3 has 14 residues.

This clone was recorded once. The CDR3 loop reads CAWSVGMEAFF. In DNA, the CDR3 is TGTGCCTGGAGTGTTGGGATGGAAGCTTTCTTT. The chain combines TRBV30 with TRBJ1-1; D unclear. The CDR3 runs to 11 residues. V gave up 0 bases and J gave up 8 bases, with 7 bases separating them. CDR1 GTSNPN and CDR2 SVGIG come from the germline V gene (reference sequence). Full variable domain (missing parts from reference TRBV30 and TRBJ1-1): SQTIHQWPATLVQPVGSPLSLECTVEGTSNPNLYWYRQAAGRGLQLLFYSVGIGQISSEVPQNLSASRPQDRQFILSSKKLLLSDSGFYLCAWSVGMEAFFGQGTRLTVV.

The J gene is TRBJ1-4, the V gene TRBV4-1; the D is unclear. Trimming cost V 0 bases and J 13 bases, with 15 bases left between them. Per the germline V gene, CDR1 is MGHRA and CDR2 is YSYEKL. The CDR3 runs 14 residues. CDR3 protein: CASSQEVMNGLLFF. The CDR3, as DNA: TGCGCCAGCAGCCAAGAGGTTATGAACGGGCTACTGTTTTTT.

CDR3 nucleotides: TGTGCCAGCTCACCCGGGACAGGGGTCTATGGCTACACCTTC. Translated: CASSPGTGVYGYTF. The V gene is TRBV18, the J gene TRBJ1-2, with 10 bases that match TRBD1. The V and J ends lost 3 bases and 4 bases, in that order; junction bases with no gene match: 2. From germline, CDR1 is KGHSH and CDR2 LQKENI. There are 14 residues in the CDR3.